This T cell receptor (beta chain) comes out of a study of T cell changes during pregnancy in multiple sclerosis. Measured with immunoSEQ multiplex PCR; TCRdb has only the in-frame clones, and not every one. The table includes about 28,000 clones, 75% to 90% detected once. V gave up 0 bases and J gave up 6 bases, with 18 bases separating them. CDR3 length: 17 amino acids. Germline V gives CDR1 SGHAT, CDR2 FQDESV (reference sequence). The chain joins TRBV11-1 to TRBJ2-1, with D possibly being TRBD1 (7 bases). This specimen consisted of CD4+ T cells from peripheral blood mononuclear cells, obtained in the second trimester of pregnancy. The clonotype originates from a female donor with multiple sclerosis, enrolled in a pregnancy study. In DNA, the CDR3 is TGTGCCAGCAGCTTAGCCCGGGGGCAGGGGGATCTCAATGAGCAGTTCTTC. Protein sequence: CASSLARGQGDLNEQFF. The whole variable domain, filled in from reference TRBV11-1 and TRBJ2-1, reads EAEVAQSPRYKITEKSQAVAFWCDPISGHATLYWYRQILGQGPELLVQFQDESVVDDSQLPKDRFSAERLKGVDSTLKIQPAELGDSAMYLCASSLARGQGDLNEQFFGPGTRLTVL.